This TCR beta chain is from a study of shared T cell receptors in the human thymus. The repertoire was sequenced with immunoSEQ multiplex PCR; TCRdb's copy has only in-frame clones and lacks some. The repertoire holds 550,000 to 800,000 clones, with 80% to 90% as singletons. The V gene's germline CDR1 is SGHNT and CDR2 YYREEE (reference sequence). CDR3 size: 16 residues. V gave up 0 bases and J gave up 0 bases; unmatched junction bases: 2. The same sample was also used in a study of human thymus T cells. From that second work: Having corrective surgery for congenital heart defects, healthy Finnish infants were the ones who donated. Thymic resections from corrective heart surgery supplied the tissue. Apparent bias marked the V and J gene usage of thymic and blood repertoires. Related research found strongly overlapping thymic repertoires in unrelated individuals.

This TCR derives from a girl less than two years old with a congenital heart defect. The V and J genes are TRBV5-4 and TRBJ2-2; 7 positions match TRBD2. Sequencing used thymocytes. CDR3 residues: CASSLGLAANTGELFF. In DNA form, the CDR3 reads TGTGCCAGCAGCTTGGGTCTAGCGGCGAACACCGGGGAGCTGTTTTTT.